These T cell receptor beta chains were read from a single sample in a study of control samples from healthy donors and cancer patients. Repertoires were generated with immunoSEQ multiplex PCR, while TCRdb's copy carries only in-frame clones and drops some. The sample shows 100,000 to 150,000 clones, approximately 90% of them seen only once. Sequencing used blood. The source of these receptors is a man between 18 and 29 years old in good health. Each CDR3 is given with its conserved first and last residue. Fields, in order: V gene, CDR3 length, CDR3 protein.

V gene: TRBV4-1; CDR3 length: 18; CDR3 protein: CASSQDIKGAGRNQPQHF
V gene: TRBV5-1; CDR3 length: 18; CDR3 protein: CASSLDGLAGGLFETQYF
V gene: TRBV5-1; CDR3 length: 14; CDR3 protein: CASSGSTGNTEAFF
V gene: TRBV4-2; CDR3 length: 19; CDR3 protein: CASSPFKGGPNYSNQPQHF
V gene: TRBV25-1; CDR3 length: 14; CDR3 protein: CASSEGRGNSPLHF
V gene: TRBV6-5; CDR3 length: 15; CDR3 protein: CASSYFSGGAFEQFF
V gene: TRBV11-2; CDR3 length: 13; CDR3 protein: CASSLQLNTEAFF
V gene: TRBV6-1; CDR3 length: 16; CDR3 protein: CASSETGTGGNTEAFF
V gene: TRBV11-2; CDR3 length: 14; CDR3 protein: CASSLGGTGDEQYF
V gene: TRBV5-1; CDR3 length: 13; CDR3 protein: CASRPTGREKLFF
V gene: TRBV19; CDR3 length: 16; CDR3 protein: CASSPRTVYTEETQYF
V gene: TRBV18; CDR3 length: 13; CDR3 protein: CASSFDRVYEQYF
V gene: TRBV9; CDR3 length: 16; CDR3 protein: CASSAVAGGLTDTQYF
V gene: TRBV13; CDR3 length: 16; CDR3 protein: CASSLDRGGFGNTIYF
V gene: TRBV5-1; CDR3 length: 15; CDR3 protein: CASSLAGRQISEAFF
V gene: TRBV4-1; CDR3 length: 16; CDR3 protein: CASSQDLTGGWNEQFF
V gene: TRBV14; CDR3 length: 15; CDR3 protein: CASSLTGGLSTEAFF
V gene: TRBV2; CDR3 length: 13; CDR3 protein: CASTDRYNQPQHF
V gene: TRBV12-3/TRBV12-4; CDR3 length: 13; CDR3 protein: CASSLAGDQPQHF
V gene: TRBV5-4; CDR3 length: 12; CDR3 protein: CASSLDTGELFF
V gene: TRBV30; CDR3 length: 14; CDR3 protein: CAWAGVTYNSPLHF
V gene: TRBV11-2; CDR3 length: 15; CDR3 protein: CASSLIGQNNSPLHF
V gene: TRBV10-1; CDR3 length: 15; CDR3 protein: CASSAERGTQETQYF
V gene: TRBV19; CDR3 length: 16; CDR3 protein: CASSLGPLLRDTEAFF
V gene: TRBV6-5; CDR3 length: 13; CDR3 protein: CASGQQGVNEQYF
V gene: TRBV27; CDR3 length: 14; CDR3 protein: CASSHQGSNQPQHF
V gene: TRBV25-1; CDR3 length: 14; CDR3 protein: CASSIIGRNTEAFF
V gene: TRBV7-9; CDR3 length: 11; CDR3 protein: CASSSKYEQYF
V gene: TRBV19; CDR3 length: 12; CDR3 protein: CASSMTSGEQFF
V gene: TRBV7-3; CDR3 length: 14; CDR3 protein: CASSPSGAGPGYTF
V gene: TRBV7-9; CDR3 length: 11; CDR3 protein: CASSGGGEQYF
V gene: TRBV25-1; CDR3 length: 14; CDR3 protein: CASSECPGNQPQHF
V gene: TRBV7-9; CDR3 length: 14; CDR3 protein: CASSLAGRAQPQHF
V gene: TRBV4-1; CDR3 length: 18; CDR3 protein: CASSQGRGRSRSTDTQYF
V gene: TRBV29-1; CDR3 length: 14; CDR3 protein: CSVPHPDRSNEQFF
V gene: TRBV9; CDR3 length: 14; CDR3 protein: CASSLTGLNYGYTF
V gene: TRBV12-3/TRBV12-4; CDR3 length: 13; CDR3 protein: CASSLETGKRAFF
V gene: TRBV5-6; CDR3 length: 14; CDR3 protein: CASSLGPGGYGYTF
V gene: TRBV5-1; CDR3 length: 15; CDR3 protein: CASGYGTGGGGEAFF
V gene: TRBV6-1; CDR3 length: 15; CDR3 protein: CASSESSGYTYEQYF
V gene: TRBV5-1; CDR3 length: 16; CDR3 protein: CASSPVGEGYQETQYF
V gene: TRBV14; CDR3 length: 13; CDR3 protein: CASSPGGNYGYTF
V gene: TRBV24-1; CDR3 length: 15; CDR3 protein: CATSETGLAEDTQYF
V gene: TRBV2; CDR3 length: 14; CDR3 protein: CASTIQGLNTEAFF
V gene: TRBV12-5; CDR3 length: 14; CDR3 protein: CASGGDRVTGELFF
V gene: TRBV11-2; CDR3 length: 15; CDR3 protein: CASSLPPGSVETQYF
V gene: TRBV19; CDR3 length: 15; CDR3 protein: CASSIGSSGANVLTF
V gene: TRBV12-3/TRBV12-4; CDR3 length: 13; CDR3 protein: CASSLGGYNEQFF
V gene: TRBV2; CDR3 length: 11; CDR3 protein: CASSPTGALFF
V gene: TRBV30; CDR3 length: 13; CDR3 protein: CAWSVNSGNTIYF
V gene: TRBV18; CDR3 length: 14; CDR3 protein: CASSPQGQPYEQYF
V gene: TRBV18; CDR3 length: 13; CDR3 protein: CASSPLNAGELFF
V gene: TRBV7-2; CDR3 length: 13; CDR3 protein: CASSLDRTYGYTF
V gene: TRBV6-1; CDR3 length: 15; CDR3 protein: CASSEILRENTEAFF
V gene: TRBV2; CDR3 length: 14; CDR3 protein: CASSRDSYNQPQHF
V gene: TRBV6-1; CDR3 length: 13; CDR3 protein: CASSEDYGLEAFF